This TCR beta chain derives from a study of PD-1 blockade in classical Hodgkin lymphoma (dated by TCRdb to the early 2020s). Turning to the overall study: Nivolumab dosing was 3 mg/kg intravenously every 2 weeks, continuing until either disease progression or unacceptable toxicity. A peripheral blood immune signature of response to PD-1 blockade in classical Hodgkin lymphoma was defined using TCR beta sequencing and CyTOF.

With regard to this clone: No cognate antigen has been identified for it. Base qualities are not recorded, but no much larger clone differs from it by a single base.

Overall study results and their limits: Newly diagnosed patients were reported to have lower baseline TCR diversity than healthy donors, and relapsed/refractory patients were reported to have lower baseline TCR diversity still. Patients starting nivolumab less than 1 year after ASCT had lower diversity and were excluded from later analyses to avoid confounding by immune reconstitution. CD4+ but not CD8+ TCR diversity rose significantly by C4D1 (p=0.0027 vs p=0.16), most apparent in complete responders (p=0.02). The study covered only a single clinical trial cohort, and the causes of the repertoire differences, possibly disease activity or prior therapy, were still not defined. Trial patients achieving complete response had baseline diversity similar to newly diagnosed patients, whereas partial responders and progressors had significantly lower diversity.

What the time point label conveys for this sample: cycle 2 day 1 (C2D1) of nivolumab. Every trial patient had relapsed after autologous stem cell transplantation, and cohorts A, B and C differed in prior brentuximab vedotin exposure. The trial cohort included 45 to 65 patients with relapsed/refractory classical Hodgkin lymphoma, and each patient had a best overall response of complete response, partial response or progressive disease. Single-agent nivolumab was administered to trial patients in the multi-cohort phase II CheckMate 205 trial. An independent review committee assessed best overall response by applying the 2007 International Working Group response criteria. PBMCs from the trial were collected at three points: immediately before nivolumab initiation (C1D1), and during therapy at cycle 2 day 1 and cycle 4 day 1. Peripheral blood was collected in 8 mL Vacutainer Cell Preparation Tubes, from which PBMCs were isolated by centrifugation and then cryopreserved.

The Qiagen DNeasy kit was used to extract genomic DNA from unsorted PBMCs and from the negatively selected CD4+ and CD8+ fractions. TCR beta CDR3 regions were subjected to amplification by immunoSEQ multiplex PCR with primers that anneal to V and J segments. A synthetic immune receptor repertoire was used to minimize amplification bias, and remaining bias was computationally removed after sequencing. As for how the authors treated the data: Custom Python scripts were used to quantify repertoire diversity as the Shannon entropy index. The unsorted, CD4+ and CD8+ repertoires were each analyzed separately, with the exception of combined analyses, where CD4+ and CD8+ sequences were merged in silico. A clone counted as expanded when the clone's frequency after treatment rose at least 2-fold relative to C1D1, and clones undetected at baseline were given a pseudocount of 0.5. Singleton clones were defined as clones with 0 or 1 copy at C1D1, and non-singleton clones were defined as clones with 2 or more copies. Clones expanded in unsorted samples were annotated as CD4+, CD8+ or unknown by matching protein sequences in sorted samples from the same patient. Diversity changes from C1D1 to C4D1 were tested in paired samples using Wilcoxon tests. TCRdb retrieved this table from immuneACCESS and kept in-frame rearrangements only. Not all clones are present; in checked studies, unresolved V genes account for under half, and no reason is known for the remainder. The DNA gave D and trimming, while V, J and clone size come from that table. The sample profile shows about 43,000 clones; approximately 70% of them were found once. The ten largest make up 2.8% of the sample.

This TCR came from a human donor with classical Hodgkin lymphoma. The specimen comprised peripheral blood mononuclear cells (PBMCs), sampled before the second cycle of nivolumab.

The CDR3 here reads CAWTLSGKGYTF. The DNA sequence reads TGTGCCTGGACCCTCTCAGGGAAAGGCTACACCTTC. Recombination connected TRBV30 to TRBJ1-2, and TRBD1 may be the D gene, going by 5 matching bases. The germline V gene (reference sequence) gives CDR1 as GTSNPN and CDR2 as SVGIG. The CDR3 covers 12 residues, taking in both the cysteine and the phenylalanine. The entry retains the CDR3 DNA only, 36 bases that are in frame from base 1. Trimming removed 4 bases from V and 8 bases from J, leaving 14 bases between the germline ends.